One TCR beta chain is described in this entry. The junction does not match germline at one end; this may be a read error. This record comes from a study of blood T cell repertoires in COVID-19. Germline loops: CDR1 SGHDN, CDR2 FVKESK. The CDR3 covers 17 residues. Sequenced by immunoSEQ multiplex PCR; TCRdb stores in-frame clones only, minus some. The data show a few hundred thousand clones, 85% to 90% seen once. The origin of this receptor is a woman aged 45-60 years with acute COVID-19. Sequencing was performed on PBMCs or T cells enriched from blood (not recorded which). V gene TRBV14 combines with J gene TRBJ2-2; 9 nucleotides line up with TRBD2. The CDR3 protein is CASSKDTLAGVVGELFF. The CDR3 DNA reads as TGTGCCAGCAGCAAAGATACCTTAGCGGGAGTGGTCGGGGAGCTGTTTTTT.